The text below deals with one TCR beta chain. The target of this receptor is not known. Base qualities are not recorded, but no much larger clone differs from it by a single base. TCRbeta CDR3 regions were amplified from genomic DNA using the immunoSEQ Assay, a bias-controlled multiplex PCR. The paper's processing steps were these. Within the assay, amplification of reference gene primers was used to estimate how many nucleated cells each sample contained. Sequence reads were collapsed and filtered to measure the absolute abundance of every unique TCRbeta CDR3 rearrangement. For each sample, productive Simpson clonality was calculated as the square root of Simpson's diversity index over productive rearrangements. TCRdb carries this immuneACCESS record with in-frame sequences only. Its versions omit some clonotypes, under half of them owing to an unresolved V gene in the studies checked, with the rest unexplained. That table is the source of V, J and clone size, and D and trimming were worked out from the DNA. The sample yields approximately 110,000 clones; about 87% were counted once. The ten largest make up 5.5% to 8.5% of the sample.

The sample originates from a study of blood T cell repertoires in COVID-19 (dated by TCRdb to between 2020 and 2021). Turning to the overall study: The collaborator samples originated in the United States, Italy and Spain and spanned the acute and convalescent phases of COVID-19. Samples came from the ongoing ImmuneRACE study (first 160 participants) plus 1,254 subjects from 6 global collaborators. The prospective study material was composed of cDNA or gDNA derived from T cells, B-cell-depleted T cells, or PBMCs. Where available, HLA class I and class II types were obtained from metadata supplied by the sample provider rather than from assay-based typing. Deeply sampled blood TCRbeta repertoires from subjects exposed to, actively infected with, or recovered from COVID-19 were included in the dataset. A freely available public database, intended as a resource for researchers studying the immune response to SARS-CoV-2, is where the repertoires were released. A de-identified subject ID, COVID-19 status, age in years and sex were almost always included in the sample metadata. Broader findings and caveats from the paper: The quantity of clinical and demographic metadata differed by source and by participant and was supplied without curation.

Reading from cysteine to phenylalanine, the CDR3 counts 9 amino acids. The retained sequence is limited to the CDR3, 27 bases, with the frame set at the first base. Whole blood was collected in K2EDTA tubes by collaborating institutions according to the institutions' own protocols. Collaborator samples were shipped for TCRbeta analysis as frozen whole blood, isolated PBMCs, or DNA extracted from either sample type. This sequence originates from a woman aged 50 to 60 with acute or convalescent COVID-19. Recombination connected TRBV21-1 to TRBJ1-4. TRBV21-1 is a recognized pseudogene. Material for sequencing was peripheral blood. The CDR3 amino acid sequence is: CANSFVLFF. The nucleotide sequence is TGTGCCAATTCGTTTGTACTGTTTTTT.